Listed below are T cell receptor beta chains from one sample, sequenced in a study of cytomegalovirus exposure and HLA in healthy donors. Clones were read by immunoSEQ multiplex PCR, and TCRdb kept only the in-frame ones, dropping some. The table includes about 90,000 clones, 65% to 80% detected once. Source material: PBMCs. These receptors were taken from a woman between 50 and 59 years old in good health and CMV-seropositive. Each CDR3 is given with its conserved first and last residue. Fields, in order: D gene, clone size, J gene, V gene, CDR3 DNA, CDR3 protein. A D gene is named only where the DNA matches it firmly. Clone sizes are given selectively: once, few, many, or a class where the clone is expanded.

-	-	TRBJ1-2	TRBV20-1	TGCAGTGCATCTACTGACATGGGCTACACCTTC	CSASTDMGYTF
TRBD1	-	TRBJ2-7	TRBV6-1	TGTGCCAGCAGTGGGACAGGGTGGTCGAGCGAGCAGTACTTC	CASSGTGWSSEQYF
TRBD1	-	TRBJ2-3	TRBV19	TGTGCCAGTAGTAACAGGGGAACAGATACGCAGTATTTT	CASSNRGTDTQYF
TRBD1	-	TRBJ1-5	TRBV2	TGTGCCAGCAGTCCTGGACAGGGGAAAAATCAGCCCCAGCATTTT	CASSPGQGKNQPQHF
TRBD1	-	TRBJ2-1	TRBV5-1	TGCGCCAGCAGCGCAGCGGGACAGGGGGGTTACAATGAGCAGTTCTTC	CASSAAGQGGYNEQFF
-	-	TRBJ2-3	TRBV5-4	TGTGCCAGCAGCTTCACTTCATTGCCAGATACGCAGTATTTT	CASSFTSLPDTQYF
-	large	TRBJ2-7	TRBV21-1	TGTGCCAGCAGCAAAGACAGGGCGTTGGCCTACGAGCAGTACTTC	CASSKDRALAYEQYF
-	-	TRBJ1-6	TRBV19	TGTGCCAGTAGTATAGCGGAGTATAATTCACCCCTCCACTTT	CASSIAEYNSPLHF
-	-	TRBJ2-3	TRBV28	TGTGCCACCGACGACAGCGTCACAGATACGCAGTATTTT	CATDDSVTDTQYF
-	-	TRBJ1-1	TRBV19	TGTGCCAGTAGTTATCGGTTCGGGAGGAACACTGAAGCTTTCTTT	CASSYRFGRNTEAFF
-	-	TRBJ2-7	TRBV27	TGTGCCAGCAGTTCAGACAGGTCTCAGCAGTACTTC	CASSSDRSQQYF
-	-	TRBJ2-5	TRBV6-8	TGTGCCAGCATTTACTCCGGGGTGCCCGGGGAGACCCAGTACTTC	CASIYSGVPGETQYF
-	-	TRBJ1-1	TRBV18	TGTGCCAGCTCACCTCAATCTTTGGGGGGGGCAGGCACTGAAGCTTTCTTT	CASSPQSLGGAGTEAFF
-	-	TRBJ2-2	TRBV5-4	TGTGCCAGCAGCTGGGGGGACCGGGTCGCCGGGGAGCTGTTTTTT	CASSWGDRVAGELFF
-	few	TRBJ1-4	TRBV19	TGTGCCAGTAGCCAACAGGGTATGCGGTATGAAAAACTGTTTTTT	CASSQQGMRYEKLFF
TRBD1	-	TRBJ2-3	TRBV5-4	TGTGCCAGCAGCTTTCCAGAGACAGGGACCACAGATACGCAGTATTTT	CASSFPETGTTDTQYF
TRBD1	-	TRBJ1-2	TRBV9	TGTGCCAGCAGCGTAGTGCCCCAGGGGGAAGGTGGCTACACCTTC	CASSVVPQGEGGYTF
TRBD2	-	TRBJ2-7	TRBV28	TGTGCCAGCAGTTTGAGGGCGGGAGTCGAGCAGTACTTC	CASSLRAGVEQYF
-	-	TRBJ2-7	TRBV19	TGTGCCAGTAGTATTGGGGGGAGACGCTACGAGCAGTACTTC	CASSIGGRRYEQYF
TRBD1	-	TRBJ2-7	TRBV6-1	TGTGCCAGCAGTGAAGCGGGACAGAGCTCCTACGAGCAGTACTTC	CASSEAGQSSYEQYF
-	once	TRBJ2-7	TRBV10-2	TGCGCCAGCAGTGAGTCGGGTCGGGTCTCCTACGAGCAGTACTTC	CASSESGRVSYEQYF
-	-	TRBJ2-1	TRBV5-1	TGCGCCAGCAACCTATACAATGAGCAGTTCTTC	CASNLYNEQFF
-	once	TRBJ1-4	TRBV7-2	TGTGCCAGCAGCTGGGAGAGAACAACTAATGAAAAACTGTTTTTT	CASSWERTTNEKLFF
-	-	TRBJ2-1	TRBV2	TGTGCCAGCAGTGAGAGGGGGGGACAGGTGAACAATGAGCAGTTCTTC	CASSERGGQVNNEQFF
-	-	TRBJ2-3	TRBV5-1	TGCGCCAGCAGCTTGGACCGGGGGTACACAGATACGCAGTATTTT	CASSLDRGYTDTQYF
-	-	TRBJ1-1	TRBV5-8	TGTGCCAGCAGCTTGCGCCGGGCTTTCTTT	CASSLRRAFF
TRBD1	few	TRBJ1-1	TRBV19	TGTGCCAGTAGAGTATATTGGGGACAGGACAGCCACATGAACACTGAAGCTTTCTTT	CASRVYWGQDSHMNTEAFF
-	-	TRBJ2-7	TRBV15	TGTGCCACCAGCAGAGGGAGACTCTCCTACGAGCAGTACTTC	CATSRGRLSYEQYF
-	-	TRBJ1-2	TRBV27	TGTGCCAGCAGTTTATCCCGCACGACAGGATCCCTCGGGGTCTATGGCTACACCTTC	CASSLSRTTGSLGVYGYTF
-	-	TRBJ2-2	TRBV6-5	TGTGCCAGCCGTGGCCCCTCAAGGGAGCTGTTTTTT	CASRGPSRELFF
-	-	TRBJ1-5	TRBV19	TGTGCCAGTAGTCCTGGATGGGGCGGTGGGCAGCCCCAGCATTTT	CASSPGWGGGQPQHF
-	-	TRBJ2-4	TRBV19	TGTGCCAGTAGTATTGGGGGGGCGCGGGCGAAAAACATTCAGTACTTC	CASSIGGARAKNIQYF
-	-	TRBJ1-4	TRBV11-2	TGTGCCAGCAGCCCAACACCGCTCGTGAATGAAAAACTGTTTTTT	CASSPTPLVNEKLFF
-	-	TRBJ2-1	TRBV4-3	TGCGCCAGCAGCCAAGTGATGGCGGGGATCTTTTCCTACAATGAGCAGTTCTTC	CASSQVMAGIFSYNEQFF
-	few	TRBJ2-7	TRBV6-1	TGTGCCAGCAGTAAAGAAAGTGGGGACAACTACTACGAGCAGTACTTC	CASSKESGDNYYEQYF
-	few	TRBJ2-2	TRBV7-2	TGTGCCAGCAAGGGGGACACCGGGGAGCTGTTTTTT	CASKGDTGELFF
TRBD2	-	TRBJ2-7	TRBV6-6	TGTGCCAGCAGTTACCACACTAGCGGGAGAAACTACGAGCAGTACTTC	CASSYHTSGRNYEQYF
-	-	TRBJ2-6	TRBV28	TGTGCCAGCAGGAGACAGCCCAGCTCTGGGGCCAACGTCCTGACTTTC	CASRRQPSSGANVLTF
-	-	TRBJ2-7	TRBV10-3	TGTGCCATCAGTGCAATTCAGGGGGGATCCTACGAGCAGTACTTC	CAISAIQGGSYEQYF
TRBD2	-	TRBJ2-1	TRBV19	TGTGCCAGCTTCACCGCCGGGACAGAGGGACTAGCGGGAGTCAATGAGCAGTTCTTC	CASFTAGTEGLAGVNEQFF
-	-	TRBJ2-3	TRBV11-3	TGTGCCAGCAGCTTTGGCCCTAGCACAGATACGCAGTATTTT	CASSFGPSTDTQYF
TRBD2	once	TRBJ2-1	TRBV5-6	TGTGCCAGCAGCTTACCGGGACTAGCGGATAACAATGAGCAGTTCTTC	CASSLPGLADNNEQFF
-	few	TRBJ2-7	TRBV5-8	TGTGCCAGCAGGAGGGCCTACGAGCAGTACTTC	CASRRAYEQYF
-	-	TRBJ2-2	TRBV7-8	TGTGCCAGCAGCTTTTTGCGGGTAACCGGGGAGCTGTTTTTT	CASSFLRVTGELFF
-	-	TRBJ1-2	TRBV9	TGTGCCAGCAGCGTAGACCCCGGGACAAATTCCCATGGCTACACCTTC	CASSVDPGTNSHGYTF
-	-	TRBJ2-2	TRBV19	TGTGCCAGTAGTATCACAGGTGGAGGGGTCGGGGAGCTGTTTTTT	CASSITGGGVGELFF
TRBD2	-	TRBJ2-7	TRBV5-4	TGTGCCAGCAGCACTCCTGGACTAGCGGGAGGGCGTTACGAGCAGTACTTC	CASSTPGLAGGRYEQYF
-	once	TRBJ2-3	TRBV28	TGTGCCAGCACCTTGGTAACCAGAGATACGCAGTATTTT	CASTLVTRDTQYF
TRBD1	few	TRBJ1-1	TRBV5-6	TGTGCCAGCAGCGAAACAGGGGTGAACACTGAAGCTTTCTTT	CASSETGVNTEAFF
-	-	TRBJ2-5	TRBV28	TGTGCCAGCAGTTTAGGGAGGTGGGAGACCCAGTACTTC	CASSLGRWETQYF
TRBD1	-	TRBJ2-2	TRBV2	TGTGCCAGTGGGACAGATTTCACCGGGGAGCTGTTTTTT	CASGTDFTGELFF